The subject of this entry is one T cell receptor (beta chain). Healthy HIV-negative adults with no recent acute infections or vaccinations were recruited as donors. The sample comes from a study of shared clonotypes between healthy human individuals. The method was immunoSEQ multiplex PCR; TCRdb's version includes in-frame clones alone and lacks a portion of them. The repertoire holds some 550,000 clones, with 97% as singletons. After removal of 5 bases from V and 6 bases from J, the junction contained 7 bases not matched to a gene. The CDR3 extends over 14 amino acids. Germline CDR1 is MNHEY and CDR2 is SVGAGI.

The TCR comes from a woman in her 30s in good health. The chain is built from TRBV6-5 and TRBJ2-7; 10 bases are shared with TRBD2. Sequencing was performed on naive CD4+ T cells sorted from blood. Subset here: CD45RA+ positively selected. The CDR3 sequence: CASSTAGLASEQYF. The CDR3 DNA is TGTGCCAGCAGTACAGCGGGACTAGCGAGCGAGCAGTACTTC.